This T cell receptor beta chain stems from a study of cytomegalovirus exposure and HLA in healthy donors. On this clone itself: What it binds is unknown.

Notes on the study in general: Rarity held for most TCR sequences, but there were some public TCRs that occurred in many donors. What TCR beta sequences reportedly achieved was accurate prediction of HLA-A and HLA-B alleles in most subjects.

The V gene lost 1 base and the J gene lost 0 bases, with 15 bases spanning the gap. Germline CDR1 is MGHRA and CDR2 is YSYEKL. This CDR3 comprises 18 residues. With 60 Vbeta and 13 Jbeta primers, the PCR was carried out. Profiling relied on immunoSEQ multiplex PCR, and the TCRdb table lists in-frame clones only, not all of them. The sample shows about 140,000 clones, roughly four fifths of them seen only once. V usage is TRBV4-1 and J usage is TRBJ2-2; the D gene is possibly TRBD1 (5 bases). Sequenced: PBMCs. This receptor was obtained from a woman aged 40 to 50 in good health and CMV-seronegative. CDR3 bases: TGCGCCAGCAGCCAAGGCTGGTTTTGGACAACGAACACCGGGGAGCTGTTTTTT. This translates into CASSQGWFWTTNTGELFF.